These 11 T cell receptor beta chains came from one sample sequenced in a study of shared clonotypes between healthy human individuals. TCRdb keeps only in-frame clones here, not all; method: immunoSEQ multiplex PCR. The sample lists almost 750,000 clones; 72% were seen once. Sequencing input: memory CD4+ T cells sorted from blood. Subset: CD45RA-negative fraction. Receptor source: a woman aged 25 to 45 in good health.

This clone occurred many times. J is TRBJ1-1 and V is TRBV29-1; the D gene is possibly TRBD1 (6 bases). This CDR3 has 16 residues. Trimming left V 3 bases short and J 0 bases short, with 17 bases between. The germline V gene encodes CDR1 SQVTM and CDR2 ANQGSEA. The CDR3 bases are TGCAGCGTTGATCGTTCCAGTTGGGACATGAACACTGAAGCTTTCTTT. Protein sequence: CSVDRSSWDMNTEAFF.

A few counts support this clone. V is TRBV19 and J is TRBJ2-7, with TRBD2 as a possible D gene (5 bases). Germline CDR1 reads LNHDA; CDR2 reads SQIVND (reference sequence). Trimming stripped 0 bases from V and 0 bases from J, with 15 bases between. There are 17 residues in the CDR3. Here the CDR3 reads CASSIDESGISSYEQYF. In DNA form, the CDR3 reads TGTGCCAGTAGTATAGATGAGAGCGGAATAAGCTCCTACGAGCAGTACTTC.

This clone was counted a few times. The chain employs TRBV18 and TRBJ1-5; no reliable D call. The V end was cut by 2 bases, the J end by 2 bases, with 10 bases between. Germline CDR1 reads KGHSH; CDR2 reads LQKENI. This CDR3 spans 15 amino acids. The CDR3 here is CASSPSVSGNQPQHF. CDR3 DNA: TGTGCCAGCTCACCAAGTGTGAGTGGCAATCAGCCCCAGCATTTT.

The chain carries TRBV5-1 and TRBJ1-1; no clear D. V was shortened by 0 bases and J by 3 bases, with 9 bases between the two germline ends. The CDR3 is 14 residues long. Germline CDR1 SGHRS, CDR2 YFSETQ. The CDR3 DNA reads TGCGCCAGCAGCTTGGAGGGTTGGGACACTGAAGCTTTCTTT. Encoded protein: CASSLEGWDTEAFF.

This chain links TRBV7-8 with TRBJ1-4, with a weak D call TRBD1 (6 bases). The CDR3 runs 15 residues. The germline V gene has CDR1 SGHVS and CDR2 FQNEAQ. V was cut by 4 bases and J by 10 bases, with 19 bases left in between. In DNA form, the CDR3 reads TGTGCCAGCAGCTCCTACAGGGTGCCGGGCGGAAAACTGTTTTTT. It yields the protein CASSSYRVPGGKLFF.

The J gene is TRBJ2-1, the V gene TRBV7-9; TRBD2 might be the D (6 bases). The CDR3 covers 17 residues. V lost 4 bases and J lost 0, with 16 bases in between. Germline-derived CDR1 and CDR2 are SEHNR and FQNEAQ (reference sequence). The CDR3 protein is CASSWNRDSDSYNEQFF. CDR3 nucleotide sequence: TGTGCCAGCAGCTGGAACCGGGACTCAGACTCCTACAATGAGCAGTTCTTC.

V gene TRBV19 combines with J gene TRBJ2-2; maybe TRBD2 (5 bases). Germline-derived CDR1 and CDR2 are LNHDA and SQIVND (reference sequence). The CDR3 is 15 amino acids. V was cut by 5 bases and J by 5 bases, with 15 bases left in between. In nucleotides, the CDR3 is TGTGCCAGTAGTTCACGACGGGGAAGGACCGGGGAGCTGTTTTTT. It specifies CASSSRRGRTGELFF.

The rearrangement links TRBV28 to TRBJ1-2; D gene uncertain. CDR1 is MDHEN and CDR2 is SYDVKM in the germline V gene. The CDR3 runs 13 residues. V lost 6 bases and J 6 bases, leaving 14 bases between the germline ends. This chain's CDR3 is CASSSVELHGYTF. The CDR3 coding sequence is TGTGCCAGCAGCTCGGTGGAACTCCATGGCTACACCTTC.

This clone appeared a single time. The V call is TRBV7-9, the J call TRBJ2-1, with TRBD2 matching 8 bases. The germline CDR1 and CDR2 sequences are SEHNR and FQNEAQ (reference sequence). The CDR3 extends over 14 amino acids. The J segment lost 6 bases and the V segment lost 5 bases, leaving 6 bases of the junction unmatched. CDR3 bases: TGTGCCAGCAGCCCCCGGACTAGCAGCAATGAGCAGTTCTTC. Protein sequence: CASSPRTSSNEQFF.

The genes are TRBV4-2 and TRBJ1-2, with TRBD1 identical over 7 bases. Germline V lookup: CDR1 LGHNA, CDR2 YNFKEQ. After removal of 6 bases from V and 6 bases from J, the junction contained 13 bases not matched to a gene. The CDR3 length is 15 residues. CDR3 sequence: CASRTSFTGDDGYTF. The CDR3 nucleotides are TGTGCCAGCAGGACTTCCTTTACAGGGGATGATGGCTACACCTTC.

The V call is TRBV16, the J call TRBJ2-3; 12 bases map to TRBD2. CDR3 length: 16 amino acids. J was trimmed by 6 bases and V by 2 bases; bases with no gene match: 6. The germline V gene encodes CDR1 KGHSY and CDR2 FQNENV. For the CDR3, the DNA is TGTGCCAGCAGCCAAATGAGGACTAGCGGGATTGATACGCAGTATTTT. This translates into CASSQMRTSGIDTQYF.